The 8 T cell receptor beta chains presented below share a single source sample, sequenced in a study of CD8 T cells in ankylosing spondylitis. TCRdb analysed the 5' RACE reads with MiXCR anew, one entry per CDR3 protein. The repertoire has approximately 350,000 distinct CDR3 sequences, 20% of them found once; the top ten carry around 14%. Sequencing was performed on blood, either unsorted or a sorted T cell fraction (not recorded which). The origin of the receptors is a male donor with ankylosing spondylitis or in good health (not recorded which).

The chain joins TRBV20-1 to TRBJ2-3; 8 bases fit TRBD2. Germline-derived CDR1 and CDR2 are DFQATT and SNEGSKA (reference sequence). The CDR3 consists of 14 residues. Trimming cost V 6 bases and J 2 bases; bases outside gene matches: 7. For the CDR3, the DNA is TGCAGTGCCGATACTAGCGGATTCACAGATACGCAGTATTTT. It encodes CSADTSGFTDTQYF.

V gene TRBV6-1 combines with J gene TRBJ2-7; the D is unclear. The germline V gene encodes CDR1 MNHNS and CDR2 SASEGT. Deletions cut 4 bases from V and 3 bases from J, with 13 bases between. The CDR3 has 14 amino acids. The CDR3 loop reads CASSAAAPGYEQYF. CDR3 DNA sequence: TGTGCCAGCAGTGCCGCCGCGCCGGGCTACGAGCAGTACTTC.

The CDR3 DNA sequence: TGCAGCGTTGACCGACAGGGGGTGTTCGATACGCAGTATTTT. Residues: CSVDRQGVFDTQYF. The chain is built from TRBV29-1 and TRBJ2-3; TRBD1 matches 9 bases. CDR1 and CDR2 (germline): SQVTM, ANQGSEA. The CDR3 extends over 14 amino acids. V lost 3 bases and J lost 6; bases outside the gene matches: 7.

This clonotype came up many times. The chain's CDR3 is CASSGGVHEQYF. CDR3 nucleotide sequence: TGTGCCAGCAGCGGGGGCGTCCACGAGCAGTACTTC. This chain joins TRBV12-3 or TRBV12-4 and TRBJ2-7, with D perhaps matching TRBD1 or TRBD2 (6 bases each). This CDR3 region has 12 residues. Deletions cut 6 bases from V and 5 bases from J, with 11 bases between.

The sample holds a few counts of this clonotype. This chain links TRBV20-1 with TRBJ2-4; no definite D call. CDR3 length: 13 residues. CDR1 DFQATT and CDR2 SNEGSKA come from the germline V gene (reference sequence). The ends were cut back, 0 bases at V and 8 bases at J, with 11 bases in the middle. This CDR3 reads CSARDYLEDIQYF. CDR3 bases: TGCAGTGCTAGAGACTACCTCGAGGACATTCAGTACTTC.

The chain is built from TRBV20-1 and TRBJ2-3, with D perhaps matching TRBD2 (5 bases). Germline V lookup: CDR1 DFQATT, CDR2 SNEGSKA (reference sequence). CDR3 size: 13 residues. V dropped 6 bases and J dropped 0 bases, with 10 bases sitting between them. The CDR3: CSAGESSTDTQYF. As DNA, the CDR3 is TGCAGTGCCGGGGAGTCTAGCACAGATACGCAGTATTTT.

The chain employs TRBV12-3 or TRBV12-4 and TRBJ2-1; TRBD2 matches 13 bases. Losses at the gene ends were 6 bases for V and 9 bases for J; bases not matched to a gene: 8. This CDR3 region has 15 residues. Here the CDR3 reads CASSLGTSGVGEQFF. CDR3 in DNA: TGTGCCAGCAGCCTCGGGACTAGCGGGGTGGGTGAGCAGTTCTTC.

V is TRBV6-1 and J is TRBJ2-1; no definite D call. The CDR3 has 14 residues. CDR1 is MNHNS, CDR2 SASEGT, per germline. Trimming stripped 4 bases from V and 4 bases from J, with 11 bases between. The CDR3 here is CASSVSWRYNEQFF. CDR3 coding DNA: TGTGCCAGCAGTGTAAGTTGGCGGTACAATGAGCAGTTCTTC.